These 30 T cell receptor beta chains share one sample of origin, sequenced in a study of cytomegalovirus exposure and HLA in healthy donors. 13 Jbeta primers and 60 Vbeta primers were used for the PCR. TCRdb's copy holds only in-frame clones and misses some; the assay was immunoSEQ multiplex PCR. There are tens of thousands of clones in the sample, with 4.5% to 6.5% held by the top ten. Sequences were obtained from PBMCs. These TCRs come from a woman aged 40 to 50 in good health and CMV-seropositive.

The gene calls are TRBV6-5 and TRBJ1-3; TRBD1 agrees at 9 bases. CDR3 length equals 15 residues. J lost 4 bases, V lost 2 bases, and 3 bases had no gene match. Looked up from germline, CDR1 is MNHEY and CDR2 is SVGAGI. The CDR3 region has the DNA TGTGCCAGCAGTTACCCTGGGACAGGGGGAAACACCATATATTTT. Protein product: CASSYPGTGGNTIYF.

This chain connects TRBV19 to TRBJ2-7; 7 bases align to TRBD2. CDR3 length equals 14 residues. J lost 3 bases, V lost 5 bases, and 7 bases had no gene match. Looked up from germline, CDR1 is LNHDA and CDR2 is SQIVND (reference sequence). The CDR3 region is CASSPGRGDYEQYF. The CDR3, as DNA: TGTGCCAGTAGTCCGGGACGGGGGGACTACGAGCAGTACTTC.

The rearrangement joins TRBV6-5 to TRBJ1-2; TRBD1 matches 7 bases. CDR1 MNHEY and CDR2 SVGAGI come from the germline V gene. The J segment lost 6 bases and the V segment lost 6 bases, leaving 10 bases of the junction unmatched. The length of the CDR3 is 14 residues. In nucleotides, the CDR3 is TGTGCCAGCAGAACGGGACAGCCCTCTGATGGCTACACCTTC. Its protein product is CASRTGQPSDGYTF.

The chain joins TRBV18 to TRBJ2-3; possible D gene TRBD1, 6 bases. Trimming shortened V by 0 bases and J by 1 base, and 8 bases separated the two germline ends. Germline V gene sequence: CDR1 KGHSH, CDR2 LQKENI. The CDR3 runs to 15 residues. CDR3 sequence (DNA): TGTGCCAGCTCACCACCGGGGGCCCGCACAGATACGCAGTATTTT. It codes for CASSPPGARTDTQYF.

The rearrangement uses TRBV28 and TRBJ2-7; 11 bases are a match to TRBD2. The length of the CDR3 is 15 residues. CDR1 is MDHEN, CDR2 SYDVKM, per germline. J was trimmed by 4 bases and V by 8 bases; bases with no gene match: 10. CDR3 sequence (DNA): TGTGCCAGCGCCAGTCCCGGGACTAGCGGATACGAGCAGTACTTC. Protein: CASASPGTSGYEQYF.

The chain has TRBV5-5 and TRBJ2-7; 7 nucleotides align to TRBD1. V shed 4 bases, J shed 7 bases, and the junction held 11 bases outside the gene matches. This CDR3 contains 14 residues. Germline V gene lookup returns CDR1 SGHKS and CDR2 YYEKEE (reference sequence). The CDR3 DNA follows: TGTGCCAGCAGCCTACAGGGGAGCGGTGAGGAGCAGTACTTC. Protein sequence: CASSLQGSGEEQYF. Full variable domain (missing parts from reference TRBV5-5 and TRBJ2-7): DAGVTQSPTHLIKTRGQQVTLRCSPISGHKSVSWYQQVLGQGPQFIFQYYEKEERGRGNFPDRFSARQFPNYSSELNVNALLLGDSALYLCASSLQGSGEEQYFGPGTRLTVT.

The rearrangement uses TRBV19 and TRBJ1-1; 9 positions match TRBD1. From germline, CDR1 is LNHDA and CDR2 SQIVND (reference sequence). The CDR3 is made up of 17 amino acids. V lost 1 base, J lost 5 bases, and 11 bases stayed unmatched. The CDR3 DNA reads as TGTGCCAGTAGTATAGGCCGGGACAGGGCAGGGGTTACTGAAGCTTTCTTT. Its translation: CASSIGRDRAGVTEAFF.

The CDR3 DNA sequence: TGTGCCTGGAGTGTAGGGACAGGGTTCGATGGGTGGCCCACTGAAGCTTTCTTT. Its protein is CAWSVGTGFDGWPTEAFF. This rearrangement joins TRBV30 to TRBJ1-1; 9 positions agree with TRBD1. Germline V gene sequence: CDR1 GTSNPN, CDR2 SVGIG (reference sequence). This CDR3 is 18 amino acids long. The junction had 15 bases not matched to a gene; V was cut back by 0 bases and J by 4 bases.

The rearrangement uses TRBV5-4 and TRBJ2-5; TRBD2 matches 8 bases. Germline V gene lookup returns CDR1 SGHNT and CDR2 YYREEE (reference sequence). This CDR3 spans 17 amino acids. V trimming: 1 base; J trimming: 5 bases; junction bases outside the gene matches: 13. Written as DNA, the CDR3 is TGTGCCAGCAGCTTGTATATCGGGGGGGTCGGGAGGGAGACCCAGTACTTC. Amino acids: CASSLYIGGVGRETQYF.

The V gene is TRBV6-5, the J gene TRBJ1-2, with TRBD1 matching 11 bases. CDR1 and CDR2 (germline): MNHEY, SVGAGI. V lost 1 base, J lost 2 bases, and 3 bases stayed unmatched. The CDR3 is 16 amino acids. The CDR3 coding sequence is TGTGCCAGCAGTTACTTCCGGACAGGGGGCAACTATGGCTACACCTTC. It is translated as CASSYFRTGGNYGYTF.

The CDR3, as DNA: TGTGCCAGCAGCTTAGATGTGGGAGACAGGGGATCCACCGGGGAGCTGTTTTTT. Its translation: CASSLDVGDRGSTGELFF. This chain uses TRBV7-7 with TRBJ2-2; TRBD1 matches 8 bases. Per the germline V gene, CDR1 is SSHAT and CDR2 is FNYEAQ (reference sequence). This CDR3 region has 18 residues. The V gene end was trimmed by 1 base and the J gene end by 4 bases; junction bases not matched to a gene: 11. Variable domain in full (rest from reference TRBV7-7 and TRBJ2-2): GAGVSQSPRYKVTKRGQDVTLRCDPISSHATLYWYQQALGQGPEFLTYFNYEAQPDKSGLPSDRFSAERPEGSISTLTIQRTEQRDSAMYRCASSLDVGDRGSTGELFFGEGSRLTVL.

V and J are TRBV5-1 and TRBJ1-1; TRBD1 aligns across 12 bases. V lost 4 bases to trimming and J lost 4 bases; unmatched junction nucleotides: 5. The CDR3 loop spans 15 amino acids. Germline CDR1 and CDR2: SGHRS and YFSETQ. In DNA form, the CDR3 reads TGCGCCAGCAGCCGGGACAGGGGGCTGGGCACTGAAGCTTTCTTT. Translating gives CASSRDRGLGTEAFF.

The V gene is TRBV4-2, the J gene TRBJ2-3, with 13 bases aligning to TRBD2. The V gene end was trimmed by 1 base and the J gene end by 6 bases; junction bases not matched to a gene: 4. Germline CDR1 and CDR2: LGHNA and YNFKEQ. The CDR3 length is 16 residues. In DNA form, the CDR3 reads TGTGCCAGCAGCCAAGGACTAGCGGGGGGCCCGGATACGCAGTATTTT. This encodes CASSQGLAGGPDTQYF.

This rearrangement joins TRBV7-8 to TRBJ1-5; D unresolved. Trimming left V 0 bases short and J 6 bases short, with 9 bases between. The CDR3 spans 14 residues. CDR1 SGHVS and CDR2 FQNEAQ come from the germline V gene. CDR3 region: CASSLAPGGQPQHF. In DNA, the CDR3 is TGTGCCAGCAGCTTAGCACCCGGTGGTCAGCCCCAGCATTTT.

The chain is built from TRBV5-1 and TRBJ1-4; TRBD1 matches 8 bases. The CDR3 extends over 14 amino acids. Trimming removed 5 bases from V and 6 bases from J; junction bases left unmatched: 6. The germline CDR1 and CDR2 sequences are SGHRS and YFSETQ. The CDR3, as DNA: TGCGCCAGCAGACGAGAACAGGGGGATGAAAAACTGTTTTTT. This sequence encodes CASRREQGDEKLFF.

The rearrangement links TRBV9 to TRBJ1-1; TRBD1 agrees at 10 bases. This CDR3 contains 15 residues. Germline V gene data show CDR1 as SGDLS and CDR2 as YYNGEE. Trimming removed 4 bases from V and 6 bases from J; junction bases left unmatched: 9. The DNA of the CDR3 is TGTGCCAGCAGCTCCGTGACAGGGGGCATAGCTGAAGCTTTCTTT. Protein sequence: CASSSVTGGIAEAFF.

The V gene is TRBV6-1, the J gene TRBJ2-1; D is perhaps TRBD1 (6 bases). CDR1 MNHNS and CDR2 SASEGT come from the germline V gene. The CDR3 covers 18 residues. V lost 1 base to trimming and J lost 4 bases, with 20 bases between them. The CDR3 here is CASSEDRTVTSLYNEQFF. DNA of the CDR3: TGTGCCAGCAGTGAAGATCGGACAGTTACATCTCTATACAATGAGCAGTTCTTC.

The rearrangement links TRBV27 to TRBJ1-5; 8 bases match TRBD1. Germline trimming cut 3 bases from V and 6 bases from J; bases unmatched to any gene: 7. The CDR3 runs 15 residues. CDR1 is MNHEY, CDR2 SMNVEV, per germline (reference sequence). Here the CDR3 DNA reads TGTGCCAGCAGTTTGGGTCAGGGGGCTGGTCAGCCCCAGCATTTT. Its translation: CASSLGQGAGQPQHF.

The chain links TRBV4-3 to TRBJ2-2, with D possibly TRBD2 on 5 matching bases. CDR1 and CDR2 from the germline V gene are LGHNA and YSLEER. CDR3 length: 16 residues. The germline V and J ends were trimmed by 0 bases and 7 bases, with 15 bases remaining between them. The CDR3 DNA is TGCGCCAGCAGCCAAGAAGCACGGCGCGGAGGCGGGGAGCTGTTTTTT. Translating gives CASSQEARRGGGELFF.

For the CDR3, the DNA is TGTGCCAGCTCACAATCCGGGACAATCGACGAGCAGTACTTC. Translation: CASSQSGTIDEQYF. The chain couples TRBV18 to TRBJ2-7; possible D gene TRBD1, 6 bases. V lost 4 bases to trimming and J lost 5 bases, with 15 bases between them. In germline, CDR1 is KGHSH, CDR2 LQKENI. This CDR3 has 14 amino acids.

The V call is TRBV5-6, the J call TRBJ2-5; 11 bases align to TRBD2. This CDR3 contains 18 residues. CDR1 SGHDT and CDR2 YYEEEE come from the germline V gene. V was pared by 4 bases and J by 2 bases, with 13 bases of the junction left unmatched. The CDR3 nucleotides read TGTGCCAGCAGCCGGGAAAGGGGGACTAGCGGTTTACAAGAGACCCAGTACTTC. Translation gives CASSRERGTSGLQETQYF.

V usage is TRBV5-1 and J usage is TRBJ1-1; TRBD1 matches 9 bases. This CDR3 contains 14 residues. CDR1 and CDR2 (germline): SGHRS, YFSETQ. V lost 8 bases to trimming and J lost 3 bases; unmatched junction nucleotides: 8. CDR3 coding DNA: TGCGCCAGTTCACAGGGGGCGCGTGACACTGAAGCTTTCTTT. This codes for CASSQGARDTEAFF.

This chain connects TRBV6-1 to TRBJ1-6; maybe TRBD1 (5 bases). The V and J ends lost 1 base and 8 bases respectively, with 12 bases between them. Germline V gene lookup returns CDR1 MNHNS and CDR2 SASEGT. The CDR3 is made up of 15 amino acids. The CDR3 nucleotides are TGTGCCAGCAGTGAAGTGGGGCAGGGTGATTCACCCCTCCACTTT. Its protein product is CASSEVGQGDSPLHF.

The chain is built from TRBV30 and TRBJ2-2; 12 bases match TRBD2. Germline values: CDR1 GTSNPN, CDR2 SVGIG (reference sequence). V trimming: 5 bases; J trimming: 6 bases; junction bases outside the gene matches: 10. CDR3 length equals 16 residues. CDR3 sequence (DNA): TGTGCCTGGTCCTTTGGACTAGCGGGATCGGCCGGGGAGCTGTTTTTT. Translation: CAWSFGLAGSAGELFF.

The CDR3 here is CASSVGTSSYNEQFF. CDR3 nucleotides: TGTGCCAGCAGCGTGGGGACTAGCTCCTACAATGAGCAGTTCTTC. The V and J genes are TRBV5-6 and TRBJ2-1, with 8 positions matching TRBD2. CDR1 SGHDT and CDR2 YYEEEE come from the germline V gene. CDR3 length equals 15 residues. J was trimmed by 0 bases and V by 4 bases; bases with no gene match: 3.

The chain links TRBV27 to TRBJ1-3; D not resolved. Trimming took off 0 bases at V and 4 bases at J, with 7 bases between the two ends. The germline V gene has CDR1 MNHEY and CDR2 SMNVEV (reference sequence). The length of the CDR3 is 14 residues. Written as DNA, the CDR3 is TGTGCCAGCAGTTTATCGCCCGAGGGAAACACCATATATTTT. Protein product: CASSLSPEGNTIYF.

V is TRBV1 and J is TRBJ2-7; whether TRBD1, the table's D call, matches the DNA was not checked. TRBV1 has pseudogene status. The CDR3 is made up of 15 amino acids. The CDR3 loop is CTSSHRRGSIYEQYF. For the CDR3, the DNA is TGCACCAGCAGCCACCGTAGGGGTTCGATCTACGAGCAGTACTTC.

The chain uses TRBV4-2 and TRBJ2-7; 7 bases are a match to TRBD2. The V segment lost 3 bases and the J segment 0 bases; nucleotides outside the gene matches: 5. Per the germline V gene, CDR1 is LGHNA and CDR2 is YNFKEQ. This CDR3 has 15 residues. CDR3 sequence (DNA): TGTGCCAGCAGCCACGACGGGGGGAACTCCTACGAGCAGTACTTC. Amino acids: CASSHDGGNSYEQYF.

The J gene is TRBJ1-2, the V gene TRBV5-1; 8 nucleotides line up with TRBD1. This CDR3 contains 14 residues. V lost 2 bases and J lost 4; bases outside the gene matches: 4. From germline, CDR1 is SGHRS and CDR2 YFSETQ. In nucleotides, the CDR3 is TGCGCCAGCAGCTTAACACAGGGGGGCTATGGCTACACCTTC. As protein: CASSLTQGGYGYTF.

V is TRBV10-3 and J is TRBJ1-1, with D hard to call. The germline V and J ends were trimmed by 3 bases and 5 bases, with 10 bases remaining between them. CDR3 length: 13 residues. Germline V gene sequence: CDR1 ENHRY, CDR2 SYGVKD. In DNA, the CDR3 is TGTGCCATCAGTGATTACCGGGAGACTGAAGCTTTCTTT. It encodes CAISDYRETEAFF.